Shown below are 32 T cell receptor beta chains from a single sample sequenced in a study of blood T cell repertoires in COVID-19. Libraries were prepared by immunoSEQ multiplex PCR; TCRdb keeps only in-frame clonotypes and omits some of them. The table lists 250,000 to 400,000 clones, approximately 89% of them singletons. The specimen was peripheral blood. The receptor set was obtained from a woman in her thirties with COVID-19, enrolled during active disease.

The CDR3 bases are TGTGCCAGCAGCTTATCAGGACTAGCGTCGAACACCGGGGAGCTGTTTTTT. Translated, it gives CASSLSGLASNTGELFF. The chain employs TRBV11-3 and TRBJ2-2; 9 positions agree with TRBD2. CDR1 and CDR2 from the germline V gene are SGHNT and YENEEA. The J segment lost 0 bases and the V segment lost 2 bases, leaving 4 bases of the junction unmatched. The length of the CDR3 is 17 residues.

This clone was picked up one time. The V and J genes are TRBV6-2 or TRBV6-3 and TRBJ2-7; 8 bases are shared with TRBD1. Germline assignment: CDR1 MNHEY and CDR2 SVGEGT. J gave up 2 bases and V 4 bases, and 7 bases lay outside the gene matches. The CDR3 runs to 15 residues. CDR3 residues: CASSWAGQVTYEQYF. CDR3 nucleotides: TGTGCCAGCAGTTGGGCGGGACAGGTCACCTACGAGCAGTACTTC.

CDR3 sequence reads: CASSQTSGILFF. For the CDR3, the DNA is TGTGCCAGCAGCCAGACCTCAGGGATCCTGTTTTTT. The chain is built from TRBV14 and TRBJ1-4; perhaps TRBD1 as D (5 bases). The length of the CDR3 is 12 residues. Germline V gives CDR1 SGHDN, CDR2 FVKESK. V shed 3 bases and J shed 14 bases, with 13 bases lying between them.

J is TRBJ1-6 and V is TRBV27; D unclear. Germline CDR1 reads MNHEY; CDR2 reads SMNVEV (reference sequence). The CDR3 extends over 15 amino acids. Between the trimmed V and J ends, which lost 2 bases and 1 base, there was a span of 6 bases. The CDR3 spells CASSLEGSYNSPLHF. The CDR3 nucleotides read TGTGCCAGCAGTTTAGAGGGTTCCTATAATTCACCCCTCCACTTT.

This clone was seen a handful of times. V and J are TRBV5-1 and TRBJ1-5, with 8 bases fitting TRBD1. The V segment lost 1 base and the J segment 7 bases; nucleotides outside the gene matches: 1. This CDR3 contains 13 residues. Per the germline V gene, CDR1 is SGHRS and CDR2 is YFSETQ. The CDR3 DNA sequence: TGCGCCAGCAGCTTGAACAGGGGGCAGCCCCAGCATTTT. This codes for CASSLNRGQPQHF.

The CDR3 nucleotides read TGTGCCAGCAGATCACTAGCGCATTTAGATACGCAGTATTTT. Protein product: CASRSLAHLDTQYF. This sequence joins TRBV7-2 and TRBJ2-3, with 7 positions matching TRBD2. The V segment lost 6 bases and the J segment 5 bases; nucleotides outside the gene matches: 8. The CDR3 is 14 amino acids. Germline loops: CDR1 SGHTA, CDR2 FQGNSA. The complete variable domain, with remaining parts taken from reference TRBV7-2 and TRBJ2-3, reads GAGVSQSPSNKVTEKGKDVELRCDPISGHTALYWYRQSLGQGLEFLIYFQGNSAPDKSGLPSDRFSAERTGGSVSTLTIQRTQQEDSAVYLCASRSLAHLDTQYFGPGTRLTVL.

This sequence joins TRBV5-4 and TRBJ2-7, with 13 bases lining up with TRBD2. Per germline, CDR1 SGHNT and CDR2 YYREEE (reference sequence). Losses at the gene ends were 4 bases for V and 0 bases for J; bases not matched to a gene: 4. This CDR3 is 16 amino acids long. In nucleotides, the CDR3 is TGTGCCAGCAGCCCGGGACTAGCGGGGAGCTCCTACGAGCAGTACTTC. Its protein product is CASSPGLAGSSYEQYF.

V gene TRBV4-2 combines with J gene TRBJ1-6; 7 bases are a match to TRBD1. Looked up from germline, CDR1 is LGHNA and CDR2 is YNFKEQ. The CDR3 length is 14 residues. J gave up 6 bases and V 2 bases, and 1 base lay outside the gene matches. In nucleotides, the CDR3 is TGTGCCAGCAGCCAACGGGACAGTAATTCACCCCTCCACTTT. It codes for CASSQRDSNSPLHF.

Only one count was recorded for this clone. The CDR3 sequence is CASSRGSNEKLFF. The CDR3 coding sequence is TGTGCCAGCAGCAGAGGATCTAATGAAAAACTGTTTTTT. The rearrangement joins TRBV7-9 to TRBJ1-4; no reliable D call. The germline CDR1 and CDR2 sequences are SEHNR and FQNEAQ (reference sequence). The CDR3 consists of 13 residues. V was clipped by 5 bases and J by 3 bases, with 7 bases between them.

This sequence joins TRBV30 and TRBJ2-7, with 7 bases identical to TRBD1. V was pared by 4 bases and J by 2 bases, with 11 bases of the junction left unmatched. The CDR3 is 15 residues long. CDR1 is GTSNPN, CDR2 SVGIG, per germline (reference sequence). DNA of the CDR3: TGTGCCTGGACCATTCCGGGACAGAATCCCTACGAGCAGTACTTC. Translating gives CAWTIPGQNPYEQYF.

This chain joins TRBV30 and TRBJ2-1; weak D call: TRBD1 (8 bases). The length of the CDR3 is 18 residues. Trimming removed 2 bases at V and 4 bases at J, with 24 bases between. Germline V gene lookup returns CDR1 GTSNPN and CDR2 SVGIG (reference sequence). The CDR3 bases are TGTGCCTGGAGTCCCAGGGGGCTAGGACAGGGAGGGTACAATGAGCAGTTCTTC. Its protein product is CAWSPRGLGQGGYNEQFF.

The CDR3 DNA reads TGTGCCAGCGGGTTGACAGGGTATGGCTACACCTTC. Amino acids: CASGLTGYGYTF. The chain has TRBV27 and TRBJ1-2, with 7 bases aligning to TRBD1. The trim removed 8 bases at V and 5 bases at J, leaving 5 bases unmatched. CDR1 MNHEY and CDR2 SMNVEV come from the germline V gene (reference sequence). The CDR3 runs to 12 residues.

The J gene is TRBJ1-5, the V gene TRBV27, with D perhaps TRBD1 (6 bases). Trimming left V 0 bases short and J 5 bases short, with 11 bases between. Germline CDR1 MNHEY, CDR2 SMNVEV (reference sequence). This CDR3 is built from 15 residues. CDR3 amino acids: CASSLSRDNYQPQHF. CDR3 DNA sequence: TGTGCCAGCAGTTTATCCAGGGACAACTATCAGCCCCAGCATTTT.

The chain uses TRBV5-5 and TRBJ1-4; 11 nucleotides line up with TRBD1. Germline CDR1 reads SGHKS; CDR2 reads YYEKEE (reference sequence). V shed 7 bases, J shed 6 bases, and the junction held 8 bases outside the gene matches. The CDR3 has 15 residues. CDR3 sequence reads: CASRLTDRGHEKLFF. Written as DNA, the CDR3 is TGTGCCAGCCGACTAACGGACAGGGGGCATGAAAAACTGTTTTTT.

This clone came up once. The V and J genes are TRBV11-2 and TRBJ1-4; TRBD1 agrees at 9 bases. Germline lookup yields CDR1 SGHAT and CDR2 FQNNGV. Trimming cost V 2 bases and J 8 bases; bases outside gene matches: 6. The CDR3 spans 15 residues. DNA for the CDR3: TGTGCCAGCAGCTTATGGGACAGGGTCGAGGAAAAACTGTTTTTT. Translation gives CASSLWDRVEEKLFF.

The gene calls are TRBV6-5 and TRBJ1-1; D might be TRBD1 (6 bases). V lost 2 bases, J lost 5 bases, and 18 bases lay in between. Germline V gene data show CDR1 as MNHEY and CDR2 as SVGAGI. The CDR3 length is 16 residues. The CDR3 here is CASSYKFGGGGTEAFF. CDR3 coding DNA: TGTGCCAGCAGTTACAAATTTGGGGGCGGGGGTACTGAAGCTTTCTTT.

The rearrangement uses TRBV5-6 and TRBJ1-2, with 8 nucleotides matching TRBD1. Looked up from germline, CDR1 is SGHDT and CDR2 is YYEEEE. Losses at the gene ends were 0 bases for V and 3 bases for J; bases not matched to a gene: 7. The CDR3 has 16 residues. The CDR3 sequence: CASSLGQGRSHYGYTF. The CDR3 region has the DNA TGTGCCAGCAGCTTGGGACAGGGGCGATCTCACTATGGCTACACCTTC.

This chain connects TRBV5-6 to TRBJ1-2, with a weak D call TRBD1 (6 bases). This CDR3 comprises 13 residues. The V gene's germline CDR1 is SGHDT and CDR2 YYEEEE. Trimming removed 5 bases from V and 6 bases from J, with 14 bases in between. The CDR3 loop reads CASSQGQLNGYTF. CDR3 DNA sequence: TGTGCCAGCAGTCAAGGACAGCTTAATGGCTACACCTTC.

The chain links TRBV6-5 to TRBJ2-5, with a possible D match to TRBD2 (7 bases). The CDR3 loop spans 15 amino acids. The V end lost 2 bases, the J end lost 5 bases, and 15 bases lay between the germline ends. Germline V gene lookup returns CDR1 MNHEY and CDR2 SVGAGI. DNA for the CDR3: TGTGCCAGCAGTTACGAGGGGGGGGCCTTGGAGACCCAGTACTTC. The encoded protein is CASSYEGGALETQYF.

The rearrangement links TRBV5-6 to TRBJ1-5; 9 bases match TRBD1. Germline V gene sequence: CDR1 SGHDT, CDR2 YYEEEE. The CDR3 sequence is 16 residues long. The V and J ends lost 0 bases and 7 bases, in that order; junction bases with no gene match: 8. DNA of the CDR3: TGTGCCAGCAGCTTGGCGGGACAGGGAGCGGGGCAGCCCCAGCATTTT. Protein sequence: CASSLAGQGAGQPQHF.

This clone turned up a few times. The chain employs TRBV11-3 and TRBJ2-1, with 9 bases lining up with TRBD2. V shed 4 bases and J 7 bases; nucleotides not matched to a gene: 11. The CDR3 spans 16 residues. Germline V gene lookup returns CDR1 SGHNT and CDR2 YENEEA. CDR3 sequence (DNA): TGTGCCAGCAGCTCCCTTAGCGGGGGATGGCGTAATGAGCAGTTCTTC. Translating gives CASSSLSGGWRNEQFF.

This clone came up once. The V gene is TRBV2, the J gene TRBJ1-1; TRBD1 aligns across 9 bases. The CDR3 consists of 14 residues. Germline CDR1 reads SNHLY; CDR2 reads FYNNEI. The V and J ends lost 5 bases and 5 bases, in that order; junction bases with no gene match: 6. The CDR3 DNA is TGTGCCAGCAGTCTACAGGGGGCGAGGACTGAAGCTTTCTTT. This translates into CASSLQGARTEAFF.

The gene calls are TRBV19 and TRBJ2-3; tentatively, D is TRBD1 (6 bases). The CDR3 sequence is 15 residues long. Germline CDR1 reads LNHDA; CDR2 reads SQIVND (reference sequence). Trimming removed 3 bases from V and 6 bases from J, with 16 bases in between. CDR3 sequence reads: CASSISLLTGDTQYF. The CDR3 DNA sequence: TGTGCCAGTAGTATCTCCCTACTCACAGGGGATACGCAGTATTTT.

The rearrangement uses TRBV7-9 and TRBJ1-2; no firm D call. Germline values: CDR1 SEHNR, CDR2 FQNEAQ (reference sequence). The CDR3 consists of 12 residues. V shed 6 bases and J shed 7 bases, with 12 bases lying between them. The CDR3 DNA sequence: TGTGCCAGCAGTGGCCTCAATCGTGGCTACACCTTC. Its protein is CASSGLNRGYTF.

As to this clone: Other nucleotide sequences in the sample specify the same CDR3. The chain is built from TRBV7-3 and TRBJ1-1, with D maybe TRBD1 (5 bases). This CDR3 spans 13 amino acids. Germline-derived CDR1 and CDR2 are SGHTA and FQGTGA. Trimming stripped 4 bases from V and 4 bases from J, with 10 bases between. The CDR3 bases are TGTGCCAGCAGCTCCCGGAGGGGCACTGAAGCTTTCTTT. This gives the protein CASSSRRGTEAFF.

This clone has only a few counts. The genes are TRBV19 and TRBJ1-1; D is uncertain. V lost 7 bases to trimming and J lost 5 bases, with 11 bases between them. From germline, CDR1 is LNHDA and CDR2 SQIVND (reference sequence). The CDR3 contains 12 residues. The CDR3 region has the DNA TGTGCCAGTATGACGGGAGGGACTGAAGCTTTCTTT. It specifies CASMTGGTEAFF.

This rearrangement joins TRBV6-6 to TRBJ1-1; TRBD1 is a possible D gene (6 bases). In germline, CDR1 is MNHNY, CDR2 SVGAGI (reference sequence). With 0 bases removed from V and 10 bases from J, the gap between germline ends came to 12 bases. CDR3 size: 13 residues. DNA for the CDR3: TGTGCCAGCAGTTACTCGGACAGTGTCTCAGCTTTCTTT. It encodes CASSYSDSVSAFF.

This clone has only one observation. The V gene is TRBV2, the J gene TRBJ2-1; D perhaps matches TRBD1 (6 bases). Germline CDR1 is SNHLY and CDR2 is FYNNEI. The length of the CDR3 is 15 residues. With 3 bases removed from V and 0 bases from J, the gap between germline ends came to 9 bases. CDR3: CASSDRRGSYNEQFF. The CDR3 coding sequence is TGTGCCAGCAGTGATCGCAGGGGCTCCTACAATGAGCAGTTCTTC.

The J gene is TRBJ1-5, the V gene TRBV5-5, with a weak D call TRBD1 (5 bases). Germline assignment: CDR1 SGHKS and CDR2 YYEKEE (reference sequence). The CDR3 contains 16 residues. Trimming pared 1 base from V and 5 bases from J, leaving 16 bases between. The CDR3 nucleotides read TGTGCCAGCAGCTTGATCGGGGGTCTGGGGGATCAGCCCCAGCATTTT. Its protein is CASSLIGGLGDQPQHF.

The chain couples TRBV4-1 to TRBJ1-4; D unresolved. There are 16 residues in the CDR3. From germline, CDR1 is MGHRA and CDR2 YSYEKL. Deletions cut 4 bases from V and 8 bases from J, with 20 bases between. CDR3: CASSPPIGGLGEKLFF. CDR3 sequence (DNA): TGCGCCAGCAGCCCCCCTATCGGAGGGTTGGGGGAAAAACTGTTTTTT.

This rearrangement joins TRBV9 to TRBJ1-6; 7 bases are shared with TRBD1. V shed 4 bases, J shed 7 bases, and the junction held 8 bases outside the gene matches. This CDR3 has 15 residues. Germline V gene data show CDR1 as SGDLS and CDR2 as YYNGEE. The CDR3 nucleotides read TGTGCCAGCAGCCCACCAGGACAGGTGAATTCACCCCTCCACTTT. This encodes CASSPPGQVNSPLHF.

The genes are TRBV7-2 and TRBJ2-3, with 10 bases aligning to TRBD2. The length of the CDR3 is 16 residues. The germline CDR1 and CDR2 sequences are SGHTA and FQGNSA. The V gene end was trimmed by 2 bases and the J gene end by 2 bases; junction bases not matched to a gene: 4. CDR3 in amino acids: CASSLRLAGDTDTQYF. Here the CDR3 DNA reads TGTGCCAGCAGCTTACGGCTAGCGGGGGACACAGATACGCAGTATTTT.